One sample yielded the 28 T cell receptor beta chains listed below, sequenced in a study of beta chain features in type 1 diabetes. Sequencing targeted expressed TCRB transcripts, as all isolated RNA had been reverse transcribed. Assay: immunoSEQ multiplex PCR; the TCRdb copy retains only in-frame clones and omits some. The repertoire includes hundreds of thousands of clones, 13% of them detected once, and 0.022% sits in the top ten. These TCRs' antigens remain unknown. Study findings and constraints: Moderate yet significant TCRB CDR3 shortening was seen in Type 1 diabetes patients in all four CD4+ subsets.

Sample: naive CD4+ T cells from blood. The receptors stem from a man younger than 35 with type 1 diabetes.

The chain combines TRBV30 with TRBJ2-1, with 8 bases identical to TRBD1. Trimming at V came to 4 bases and at J to 7 bases, leaving 18 bases not matched to a gene. Germline V gives CDR1 GTSNPN, CDR2 SVGIG (reference sequence). The CDR3 covers 17 residues. CDR3 region: CAWKARVPGQVTNEQFF. Here the CDR3 DNA reads TGTGCCTGGAAGGCGAGGGTACCGGGACAGGTGACGAATGAGCAGTTCTTC.

The gene calls are TRBV15 and TRBJ2-2; D call uncertain. Per germline, CDR1 LNHNV and CDR2 YYDKDF (reference sequence). The CDR3 consists of 15 residues. V was pared by 0 bases and J by 5 bases, with 10 bases between. DNA of the CDR3: TGTGCCACCAGCAGAGAGGAGATGGGGACCGGGGAGCTGTTTTTT. This gives the protein CATSREEMGTGELFF.

J is TRBJ2-5 and V is TRBV18; D could derive from TRBD1 or TRBD2 (5 bases each). The V and J ends lost 3 bases and 4 bases respectively, with 21 bases between them. The CDR3 loop spans 17 amino acids. In germline, CDR1 is KGHSH, CDR2 LQKENI. CDR3 in amino acids: CASSPIPTGYRRETQYF. The CDR3 nucleotides are TGTGCCAGCTCACCCATCCCTACGGGGTACAGGAGAGAGACCCAGTACTTC.

The chain recombines TRBV2 with TRBJ1-1; D not resolved. The ends were cut back, 8 bases at V and 1 base at J, with 8 bases in the middle. The CDR3 sequence is 12 residues long. Germline CDR1 and CDR2: SNHLY and FYNNEI. The CDR3 here is CASCAGNTEAFF. The CDR3 region has the DNA TGTGCCAGCTGTGCCGGGAACACTGAAGCTTTCTTT.

V usage is TRBV2 and J usage is TRBJ1-2; TRBD1 agrees at 8 bases. The CDR3 covers 15 residues. Germline loops: CDR1 SNHLY, CDR2 FYNNEI. Germline trimming cut 4 bases from V and 0 bases from J; bases unmatched to any gene: 4. This CDR3 reads CASSGTGSTNYGYTF. The CDR3 DNA follows: TGTGCCAGCAGTGGGACAGGGTCTACTAACTATGGCTACACCTTC.

This clone was observed a few times. The rearrangement links TRBV10-3 to TRBJ2-7, with a possible D match to TRBD2 (5 bases). Germline V gene sequence: CDR1 ENHRY, CDR2 SYGVKD. Trimming left V 6 bases short and J 7 bases short, with 16 bases between. This CDR3 contains 13 residues. CDR3 sequence reads: CAISADSAVEQYF. The CDR3 bases are TGTGCCATCAGCGCAGACTCAGCGGTAGAGCAGTACTTC.

This clone appeared a few times. The V call is TRBV30, the J call TRBJ2-3; 9 positions match TRBD2. The CDR3 contains 13 residues. With V trimmed by 8 bases and J by 3 bases, 6 bases remained unmatched. The germline gives CDR1 GTSNPN, CDR2 SVGIG (reference sequence). In nucleotides, the CDR3 is TGTGCCGCGGGGGGGGCGGGGACAGATACGCAGTATTTT. Translating it yields CAAGGAGTDTQYF.

This chain uses TRBV10-3 with TRBJ1-1, with a tentative D call TRBD1 (6 bases). The CDR3 is made up of 13 amino acids. Per the germline V gene, CDR1 is ENHRY and CDR2 is SYGVKD. Trimming shortened V by 6 bases and J by 7 bases, and 15 bases separated the two germline ends. The CDR3 sequence: CAISEQGVGEAFF. The CDR3 bases are TGTGCCATCAGCGAACAGGGAGTCGGTGAAGCTTTCTTT.

This clone was observed a few times. The chain uses TRBV4-1 and TRBJ1-2; no firm D call. CDR3 length: 16 residues. Germline V gene sequence: CDR1 MGHRA, CDR2 YSYEKL. The V and J ends lost 0 bases and 5 bases respectively, with 16 bases between them. The CDR3 DNA follows: TGCGCCAGCAGCCAAGATCTTCTCTCGGGCTCATATGGCTACACCTTC. Translated, it gives CASSQDLLSGSYGYTF.

V is TRBV5-1 and J is TRBJ2-7; 7 bases match TRBD1. The V segment lost 1 base and the J segment 5 bases; nucleotides outside the gene matches: 12. This CDR3 is 16 amino acids long. Germline lookup yields CDR1 SGHRS and CDR2 YFSETQ. The CDR3 bases are TGCGCCAGCAGCTTGAGGGGACAGAACTTTTTGGACGAGCAGTACTTC. Its protein product is CASSLRGQNFLDEQYF. Complete variable domain (other parts from reference TRBV5-1 and TRBJ2-7): KAGVTQTPRYLIKTRGQQVTLSCSPISGHRSVSWYQQTPGQGLQFLFEYFSETQRNKGNFPGRFSGRQFSNSRSEMNVSTLELGDSALYLCASSLRGQNFLDEQYFGPGTRLTVT.

This clone was seen a handful of times. The gene calls are TRBV7-9 and TRBJ1-2, with 7 bases matching TRBD1. CDR3 length: 17 amino acids. After removal of 8 bases from V and 1 base from J, the junction contained 16 bases not matched to a gene. Germline V gene lookup returns CDR1 SEHNR and CDR2 FQNEAQ (reference sequence). The CDR3 DNA sequence: TGTGCCAGCCGAGCATGGGACAGCAAACACCTTAACTATGGCTACACCTTC. Its protein product is CASRAWDSKHLNYGYTF.

In this sample, this clone turned up a few times. V usage is TRBV7-9 and J usage is TRBJ2-2; D is unclear. Trimming took off 1 base at V and 6 bases at J, with 6 bases between the two ends. The CDR3 is 13 amino acids. CDR1 SEHNR and CDR2 FQNEAQ come from the germline V gene (reference sequence). The CDR3 DNA is TGTGCCAGCAGCTTAGAATTGGCCGGGGAGCTGTTTTTT. This encodes CASSLELAGELFF.

Notes on this clone: In the same sample, other DNA sequences code for this CDR3. The V gene is TRBV18, the J gene TRBJ1-4; D may be TRBD1 (6 bases). Germline V gives CDR1 KGHSH, CDR2 LQKENI. CDR3 length: 14 residues. The V end lost 2 bases, the J end lost 2 bases, and 6 bases lay between the germline ends. CDR3 nucleotides: TGTGCCAGCTCACCAAGGGGGACTAATGAAAAACTGTTTTTT. Encoded protein: CASSPRGTNEKLFF.

This clone has just a few counts. The chain is built from TRBV30 and TRBJ1-2; no definite D call. Trimming left V 2 bases short and J 4 bases short, with 8 bases between. Per the germline V gene, CDR1 is GTSNPN and CDR2 is SVGIG (reference sequence). This CDR3 has 12 residues. The CDR3 protein is CAWSYRAYGYTF. As DNA, the CDR3 is TGTGCCTGGAGTTACCGGGCCTATGGCTACACCTTC.

This clone has a handful of counts. The rearrangement links TRBV5-1 to TRBJ2-3; a possible D gene is TRBD1 (5 bases). CDR3 size: 15 residues. V lost 2 bases and J 4 bases, leaving 14 bases between the germline ends. Per germline, CDR1 SGHRS and CDR2 YFSETQ. The CDR3: CASSFSAGSSDTQYF. The CDR3 nucleotides are TGCGCCAGCAGCTTCTCGGCAGGGTCCTCAGATACGCAGTATTTT.

This clone was seen only a few times. V gene TRBV29-1 combines with J gene TRBJ1-2, with D uncertain. The CDR3 runs 12 residues. Trimming cost V 8 bases and J 3 bases, with 13 bases left between them. Germline V gene sequence: CDR1 SQVTM, CDR2 ANQGSEA. Written as DNA, the CDR3 is TGCAGCACCCGGACTAGTGACTATGGCTACACCTTC. Translation: CSTRTSDYGYTF.

Only a few counts were recorded for this clone. The rearrangement joins TRBV6-1 to TRBJ2-2; D remains ambiguous. Germline V lookup: CDR1 MNHNS, CDR2 SASEGT. This CDR3 region has 16 residues. V shed 1 base and J shed 0 bases, with 9 bases lying between them. CDR3 in DNA: TGTGCCAGCAGTGAAGTTCGAAAATCGAACACCGGGGAGCTGTTTTTT. Translating it yields CASSEVRKSNTGELFF.

This clone has more than one count but fewer than ten. The chain joins TRBV7-9 to TRBJ2-2, with D perhaps TRBD1 (5 bases). This CDR3 contains 15 residues. Germline CDR1 reads SEHNR; CDR2 reads FQNEAQ (reference sequence). V was pared by 2 bases and J by 5 bases, with 12 bases between. DNA for the CDR3: TGTGCCAGCAGCTTACAAGGGGCCGAGACCGGGGAGCTGTTTTTT. This gives the protein CASSLQGAETGELFF. The whole variable domain, remainder taken from reference TRBV7-9 and TRBJ2-2, is DTGVSQNPRHKITKRGQNVTFRCDPISEHNRLYWYRQTLGQGPEFLTYFQNEAQLEKSRLLSDRFSAERPKGSFSTLEIQRTEQGDSAMYLCASSLQGAETGELFFGEGSRLTVL.

This clone was counted a few times. The J gene is TRBJ1-1, the V gene TRBV12-5, with D uncertain. Between the trimmed V and J ends, which lost 0 bases and 9 bases, there was a span of 11 bases. The CDR3 extends over 13 amino acids. Looked up from germline, CDR1 is LGHNT and CDR2 is FRNRAP. The CDR3 spells CASGLVRNSQAFF. CDR3 DNA sequence: TGTGCTAGTGGTTTGGTTCGGAATTCACAAGCTTTCTTT.

This clone was observed a few times. CDR3 nucleotides: TGTGCCAGTAGATGGGCAGGCCTCAATCAGCCCCAGCATTTT. It translates to CASRWAGLNQPQHF. This chain connects TRBV19 to TRBJ1-5; D gene uncertain. Germline V CDR1 and CDR2: LNHDA, SQIVND (reference sequence). With 6 bases removed from V and 3 bases from J, the gap between germline ends came to 12 bases. The CDR3 length is 14 residues.

This clone was counted between two and nine times. This chain links TRBV25-1 with TRBJ2-5; 9 nucleotides align to TRBD2. CDR1 is MGHDK, CDR2 SYGVNS, per germline. V trimming: 1 base; J trimming: 5 bases; junction bases outside the gene matches: 5. This CDR3 contains 15 residues. CDR3 in amino acids: CASSEWASGEETQYF. The CDR3 DNA is TGTGCCAGCAGTGAATGGGCTAGCGGGGAGGAGACCCAGTACTTC.

J is TRBJ2-3 and V is TRBV9; D perhaps matches TRBD2 (6 bases). Germline V lookup: CDR1 SGDLS, CDR2 YYNGEE. The CDR3 extends over 14 amino acids. The germline V and J ends were trimmed by 6 bases and 0 bases, with 11 bases remaining between them. CDR3 DNA: TGTGCCAGCAAGGCGGGGCCTAGCACAGATACGCAGTATTTT. This gives the protein CASKAGPSTDTQYF.

The V gene is TRBV25-1, the J gene TRBJ2-7, with a possible D match to TRBD2 (6 bases). Germline CDR1 is MGHDK and CDR2 is SYGVNS. The CDR3 spans 12 residues. V lost 8 bases and J 3 bases, leaving 11 bases between the germline ends. Here the CDR3 reads CASAPGGYEQYF. The CDR3 nucleotides are TGTGCCAGCGCACCCGGGGGCTACGAGCAGTACTTC.

This clone was observed a few times. This sequence joins TRBV27 and TRBJ2-1; D is tentatively TRBD1 or TRBD2 (5 bases each). Germline V gene sequence: CDR1 MNHEY, CDR2 SMNVEV (reference sequence). CDR3 length: 13 amino acids. The germline V and J ends were trimmed by 6 bases and 2 bases, with 8 bases remaining between them. CDR3 bases: TGTGCCAGCAGCAGGGACCCCTACAATGAGCAGTTCTTC. As protein: CASSRDPYNEQFF.

This clone was observed a handful of times. The chain combines TRBV30 with TRBJ1-1; D not certain. V was clipped by 4 bases and J by 4 bases, with 10 bases between them. CDR3 length: 12 amino acids. The V gene's germline CDR1 is GTSNPN and CDR2 SVGIG (reference sequence). The CDR3 bases are TGTGCCTGGACAGGTATCGGCACTGAAGCTTTCTTT. It specifies CAWTGIGTEAFF.

This clone occurred a few times. This chain connects TRBV14 to TRBJ2-1, with 8 bases that match TRBD1. Germline CDR1 is SGHDN and CDR2 is FVKESK. Trimming at V came to 1 base and at J to 0 bases, leaving 11 bases not matched to a gene. The CDR3 runs 19 residues. The chain's CDR3 is CASSQGTGTGGSSYNEQFF. In DNA, the CDR3 is TGTGCCAGCAGCCAAGGGACAGGGACGGGCGGAAGCTCCTACAATGAGCAGTTCTTC. Looking up the rest from reference TRBV14 and TRBJ2-1 gives the full variable domain: EAGVTQFPSHSVIEKGQTVTLRCDPISGHDNLYWYRRVMGKEIKFLLHFVKESKQDESGMPNNRFLAERTGGTYSTLKVQPAELEDSGVYFCASSQGTGTGGSSYNEQFFGPGTRLTVL.

The chain carries TRBV4-1 and TRBJ2-7; TRBD1 agrees at 10 bases. CDR3 length: 17 residues. The germline V gene has CDR1 MGHRA and CDR2 YSYEKL. Losses at the gene ends were 1 base for V and 1 base for J; bases not matched to a gene: 7. The CDR3 DNA is TGCGCCAGCAGCCAAGGTGACAGGGGGCTTAAATCCTACGAGCAGTACTTC. Its translation is CASSQGDRGLKSYEQYF.

As to this clone: Other DNA sequences in this specimen translate into the identical CDR3. The chain uses TRBV7-9 and TRBJ1-1, with D possibly TRBD1 on 6 matching bases. Germline CDR1 and CDR2: SEHNR and FQNEAQ (reference sequence). The CDR3 contains 13 residues. Trimming pared 3 bases from V and 4 bases from J, leaving 9 bases between. CDR3 sequence: CASSFRGSTEAFF. The CDR3 DNA follows: TGTGCCAGCAGCTTTAGGGGGAGCACTGAAGCTTTCTTT.